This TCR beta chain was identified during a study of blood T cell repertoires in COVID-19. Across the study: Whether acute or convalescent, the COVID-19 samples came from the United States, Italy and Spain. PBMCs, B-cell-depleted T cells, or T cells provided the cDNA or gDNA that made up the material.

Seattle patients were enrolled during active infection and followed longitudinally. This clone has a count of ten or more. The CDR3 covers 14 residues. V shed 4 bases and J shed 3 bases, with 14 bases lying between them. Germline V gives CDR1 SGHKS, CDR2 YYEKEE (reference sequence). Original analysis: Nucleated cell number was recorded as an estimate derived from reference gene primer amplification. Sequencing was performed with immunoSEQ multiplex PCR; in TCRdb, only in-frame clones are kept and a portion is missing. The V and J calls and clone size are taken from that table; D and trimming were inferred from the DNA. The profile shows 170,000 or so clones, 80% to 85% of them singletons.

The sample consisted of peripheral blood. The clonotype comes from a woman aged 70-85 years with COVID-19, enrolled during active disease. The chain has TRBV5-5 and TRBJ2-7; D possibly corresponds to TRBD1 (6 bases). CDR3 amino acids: CASSPGASGYEQYF. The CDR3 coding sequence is TGTGCCAGCAGCCCAGGGGCGAGTGGCTACGAGCAGTACTTC.